The 4 T cell receptor beta chains presented below share a single source sample, sequenced in a study of cytomegalovirus exposure and HLA in healthy donors. It was with 60 Vbeta and 13 Jbeta primers that the PCR ran. Some clones are missing from TCRdb's copy, which holds only in-frame ones; the method was immunoSEQ multiplex PCR. This sample has about 80,000 clones, with almost 80% found just once. The sequenced sample was PBMCs. The receptors stem from a woman in her thirties or forties in good health and CMV-seropositive.

This clone has only a few counts. The J gene is TRBJ2-5, the V gene TRBV2; 8 bases match TRBD2. Germline trimming cut 6 bases from V and 7 bases from J; bases unmatched to any gene: 16. CDR3 length: 16 residues. Germline V CDR1 and CDR2: SNHLY, FYNNEI. The CDR3 loop reads CASRLGVAGSRGTQYF. The CDR3 DNA follows: TGTGCCAGCAGACTCGGGGTAGCGGGGTCCAGGGGGACCCAGTACTTC.

J is TRBJ1-5 and V is TRBV5-6, with TRBD1 as a possible D gene (5 bases). Trimming removed 1 base at V and 2 bases at J, with 13 bases between. Per germline, CDR1 SGHDT and CDR2 YYEEEE. CDR3 size: 16 residues. CDR3 in DNA: TGTGCCAGCAGCTTGCAGGGTACGGCGGGCAATCAGCCCCAGCATTTT. Translation: CASSLQGTAGNQPQHF.

The chain employs TRBV30 and TRBJ1-6; 9 bases are shared with TRBD1. J was trimmed by 10 bases and V by 5 bases; bases with no gene match: 9. This CDR3 has 14 residues. Germline loops: CDR1 GTSNPN, CDR2 SVGIG (reference sequence). In DNA form, the CDR3 reads TGTGCCTGGGACCTGACAGGGGGATCATCACCCCTCCACTTT. Amino acid sequence: CAWDLTGGSSPLHF.

In this sample, this clone turned up once. This chain connects TRBV5-1 to TRBJ1-1, with D possibly TRBD1 on 5 matching bases. Trimming cost V 0 bases and J 2 bases, with 8 bases left between them. CDR1 is SGHRS and CDR2 is YFSETQ in the germline V gene. The CDR3 has 14 residues. CDR3 residues: CASSLEGYNTEAFF. CDR3 DNA: TGCGCCAGCAGCTTGGAGGGGTACAACACTGAAGCTTTCTTT.